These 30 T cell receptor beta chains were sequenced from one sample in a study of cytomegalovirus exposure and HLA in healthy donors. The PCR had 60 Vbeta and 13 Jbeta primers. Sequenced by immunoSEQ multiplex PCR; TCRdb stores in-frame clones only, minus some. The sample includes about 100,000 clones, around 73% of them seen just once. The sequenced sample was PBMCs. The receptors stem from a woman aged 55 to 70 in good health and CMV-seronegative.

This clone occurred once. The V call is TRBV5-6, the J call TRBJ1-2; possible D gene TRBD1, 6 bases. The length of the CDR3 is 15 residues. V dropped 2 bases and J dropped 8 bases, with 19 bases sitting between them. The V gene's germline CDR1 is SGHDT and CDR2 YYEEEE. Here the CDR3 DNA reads TGTGCCAGCAGCTTTTATGATCTGGGGGCGAGCGGCTACACCTTC. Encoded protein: CASSFYDLGASGYTF.

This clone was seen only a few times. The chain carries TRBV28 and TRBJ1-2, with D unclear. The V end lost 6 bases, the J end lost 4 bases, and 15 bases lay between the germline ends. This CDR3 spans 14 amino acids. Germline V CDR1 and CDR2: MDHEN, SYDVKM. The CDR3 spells CASRGQRPGYGYTF. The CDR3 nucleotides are TGTGCCAGCAGAGGTCAGAGGCCTGGCTATGGCTACACCTTC.

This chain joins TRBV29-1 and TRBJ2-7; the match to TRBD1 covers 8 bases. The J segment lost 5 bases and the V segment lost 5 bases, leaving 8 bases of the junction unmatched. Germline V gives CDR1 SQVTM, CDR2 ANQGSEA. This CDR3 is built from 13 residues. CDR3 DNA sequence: TGCAGCGTTCTGGCCCAGGGGGCCCACGAGCAGTACTTC. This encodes CSVLAQGAHEQYF.

CDR3: CAISESTSGYSTDTQYF. The CDR3 DNA is TGTGCCATCAGTGAGTCGACTAGCGGGTATAGCACAGATACGCAGTATTTT. The J gene is TRBJ2-3, the V gene TRBV10-3, with TRBD2 matching 10 bases. V gave up 0 bases and J gave up 0 bases; unmatched junction bases: 3. This CDR3 spans 17 amino acids. The germline V gene encodes CDR1 ENHRY and CDR2 SYGVKD.

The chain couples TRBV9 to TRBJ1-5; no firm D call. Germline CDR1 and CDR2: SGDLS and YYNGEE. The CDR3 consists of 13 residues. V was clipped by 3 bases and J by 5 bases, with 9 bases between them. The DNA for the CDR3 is TGTGCCAGCAGCGCTAACCTCGATCAGCCCCAGCATTTT. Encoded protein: CASSANLDQPQHF.

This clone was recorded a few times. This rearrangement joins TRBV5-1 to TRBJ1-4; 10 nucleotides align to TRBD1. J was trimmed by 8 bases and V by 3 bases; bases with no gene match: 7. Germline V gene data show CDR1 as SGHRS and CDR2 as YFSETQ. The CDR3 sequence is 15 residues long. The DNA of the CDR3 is TGCGCCAGCAGCTGGGGGGACAGGGGTCACGAAAAACTGTTTTTT. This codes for CASSWGDRGHEKLFF.

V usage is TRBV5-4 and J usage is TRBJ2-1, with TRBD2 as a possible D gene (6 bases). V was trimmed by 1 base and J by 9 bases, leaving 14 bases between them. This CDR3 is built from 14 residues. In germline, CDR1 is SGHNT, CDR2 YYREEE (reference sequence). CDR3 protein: CASSLTSLSSEQFF. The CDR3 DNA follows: TGTGCCAGCAGCTTGACTAGCTTAAGTAGTGAGCAGTTCTTC.

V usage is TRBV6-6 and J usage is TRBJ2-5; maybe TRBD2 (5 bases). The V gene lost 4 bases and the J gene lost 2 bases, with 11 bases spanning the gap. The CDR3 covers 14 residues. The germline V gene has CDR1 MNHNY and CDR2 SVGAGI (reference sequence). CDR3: CASSSGREQETQYF. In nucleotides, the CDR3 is TGTGCCAGCAGTTCAGGACGGGAACAAGAGACCCAGTACTTC.

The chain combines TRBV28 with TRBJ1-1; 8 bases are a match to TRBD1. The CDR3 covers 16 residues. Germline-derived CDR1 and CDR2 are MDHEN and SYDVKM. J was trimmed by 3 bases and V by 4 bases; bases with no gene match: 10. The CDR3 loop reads CASSSSAGGRDTEAFF. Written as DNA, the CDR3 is TGTGCCAGCAGTTCGTCGGCAGGGGGCCGCGACACTGAAGCTTTCTTT.

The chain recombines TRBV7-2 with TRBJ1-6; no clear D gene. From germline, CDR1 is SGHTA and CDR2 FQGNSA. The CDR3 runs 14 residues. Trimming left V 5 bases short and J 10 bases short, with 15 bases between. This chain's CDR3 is CASSPSSEGSPLHF. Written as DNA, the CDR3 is TGTGCCAGCAGCCCCAGTTCCGAGGGCTCACCCCTCCACTTT.

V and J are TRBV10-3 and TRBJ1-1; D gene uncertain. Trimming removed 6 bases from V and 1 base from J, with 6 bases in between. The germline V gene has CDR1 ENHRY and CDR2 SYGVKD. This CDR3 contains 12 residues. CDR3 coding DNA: TGTGCCATCAGCTCAGGGAACACTGAAGCTTTCTTT. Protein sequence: CAISSGNTEAFF.

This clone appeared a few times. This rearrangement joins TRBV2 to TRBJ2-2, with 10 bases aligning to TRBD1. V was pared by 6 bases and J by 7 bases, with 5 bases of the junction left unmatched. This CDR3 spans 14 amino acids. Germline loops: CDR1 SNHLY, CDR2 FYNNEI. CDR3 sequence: CASRTGGSGGELFF. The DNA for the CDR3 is TGTGCCAGCAGGACAGGGGGCTCCGGCGGGGAGCTGTTTTTT. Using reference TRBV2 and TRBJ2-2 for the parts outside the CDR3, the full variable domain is EPEVTQTPSHQVTQMGQEVILRCVPISNHLYFYWYRQILGQKVEFLVSFYNNEISEKSEIFDDQFSVERPDGSNFTLKIRSTKLEDSAMYFCASRTGGSGGELFFGEGSRLTVL.

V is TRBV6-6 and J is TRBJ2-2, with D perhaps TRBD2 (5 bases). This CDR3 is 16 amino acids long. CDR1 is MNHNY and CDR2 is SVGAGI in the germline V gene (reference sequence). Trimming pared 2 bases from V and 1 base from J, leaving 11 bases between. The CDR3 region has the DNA TGTGCCAGCAGTTACGCGGTACGGGGGAACACCGGGGAGCTGTTTTTT. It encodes CASSYAVRGNTGELFF.

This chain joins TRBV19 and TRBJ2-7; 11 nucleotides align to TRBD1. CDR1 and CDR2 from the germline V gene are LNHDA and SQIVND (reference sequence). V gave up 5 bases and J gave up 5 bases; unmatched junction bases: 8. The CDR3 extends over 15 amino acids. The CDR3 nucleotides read TGTGCCAGTAGTCTGGACAGGGGGCTTGTTGACGAGCAGTACTTC. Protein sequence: CASSLDRGLVDEQYF.

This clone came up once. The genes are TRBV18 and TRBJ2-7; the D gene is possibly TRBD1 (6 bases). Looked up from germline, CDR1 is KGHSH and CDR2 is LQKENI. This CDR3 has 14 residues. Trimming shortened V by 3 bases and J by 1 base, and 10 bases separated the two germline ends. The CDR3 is CASSPQGTSYEQYF. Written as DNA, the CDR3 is TGTGCCAGCTCACCTCAGGGGACGTCCTACGAGCAGTACTTC. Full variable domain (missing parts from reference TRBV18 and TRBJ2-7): NAGVMQNPRHLVRRRGQEARLRCSPMKGHSHVYWYRQLPEEGLKFMVYLQKENIIDESGMPKERFSAEFPKEGPSILRIQQVVRGDSAAYFCASSPQGTSYEQYFGPGTRLTVT.

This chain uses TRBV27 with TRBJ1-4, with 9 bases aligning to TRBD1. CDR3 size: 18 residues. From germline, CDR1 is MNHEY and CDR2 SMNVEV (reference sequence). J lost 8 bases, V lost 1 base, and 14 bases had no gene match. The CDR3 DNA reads TGTGCCAGCAGTTTATGGTGGGACAGGGAAGGTGCCGGGGAAAAACTGTTTTTT. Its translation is CASSLWWDREGAGEKLFF.

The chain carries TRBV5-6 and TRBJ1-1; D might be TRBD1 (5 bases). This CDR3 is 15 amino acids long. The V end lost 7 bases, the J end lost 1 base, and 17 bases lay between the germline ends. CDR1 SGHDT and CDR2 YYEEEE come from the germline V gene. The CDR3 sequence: CASGMTVGGNTEAFF. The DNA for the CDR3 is TGTGCCAGCGGTATGACAGTGGGGGGGAACACTGAAGCTTTCTTT.

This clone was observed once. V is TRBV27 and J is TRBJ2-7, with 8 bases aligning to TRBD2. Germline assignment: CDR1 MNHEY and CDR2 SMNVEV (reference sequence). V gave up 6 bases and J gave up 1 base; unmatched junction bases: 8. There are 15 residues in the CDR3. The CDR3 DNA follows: TGTGCCAGCAGCCCCAGGACTAGCCGTTCCTACGAGCAGTACTTC. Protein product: CASSPRTSRSYEQYF.

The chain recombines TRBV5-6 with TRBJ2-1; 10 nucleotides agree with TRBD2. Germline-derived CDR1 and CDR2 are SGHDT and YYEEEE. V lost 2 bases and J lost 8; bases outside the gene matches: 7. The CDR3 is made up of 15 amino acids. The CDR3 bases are TGTGCCAGCAGCTTATTGGAGCGGGAGGGCTATGAGCAGTTCTTC. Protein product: CASSLLEREGYEQFF.

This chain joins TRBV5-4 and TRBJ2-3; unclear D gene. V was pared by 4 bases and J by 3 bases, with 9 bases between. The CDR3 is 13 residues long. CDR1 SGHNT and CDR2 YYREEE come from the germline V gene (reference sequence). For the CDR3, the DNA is TGTGCCAGCAGCCTTGGTGAGACAGATACGCAGTATTTT. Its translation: CASSLGETDTQYF.

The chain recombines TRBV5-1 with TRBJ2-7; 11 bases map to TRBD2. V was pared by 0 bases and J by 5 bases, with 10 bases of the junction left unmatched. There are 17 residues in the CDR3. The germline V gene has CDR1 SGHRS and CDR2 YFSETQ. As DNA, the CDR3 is TGCGCCAGCAGCTTGGTTCTAGCGGGAGGAGGTTCGGACGAGCAGTACTTC. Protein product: CASSLVLAGGGSDEQYF.

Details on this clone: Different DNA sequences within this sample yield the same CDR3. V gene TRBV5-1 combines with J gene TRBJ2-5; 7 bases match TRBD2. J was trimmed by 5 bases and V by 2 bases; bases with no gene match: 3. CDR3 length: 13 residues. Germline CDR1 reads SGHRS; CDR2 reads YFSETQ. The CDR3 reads CASSLAREETQYF. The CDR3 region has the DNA TGCGCCAGCAGCTTAGCGCGGGAGGAGACCCAGTACTTC.

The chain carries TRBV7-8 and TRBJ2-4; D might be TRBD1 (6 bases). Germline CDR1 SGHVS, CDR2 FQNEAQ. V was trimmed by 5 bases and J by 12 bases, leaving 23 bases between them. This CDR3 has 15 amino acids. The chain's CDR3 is CASSTSSTPGAGQYF. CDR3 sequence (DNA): TGTGCCAGCAGCACTTCTAGTACGCCAGGGGCGGGTCAGTACTTC.

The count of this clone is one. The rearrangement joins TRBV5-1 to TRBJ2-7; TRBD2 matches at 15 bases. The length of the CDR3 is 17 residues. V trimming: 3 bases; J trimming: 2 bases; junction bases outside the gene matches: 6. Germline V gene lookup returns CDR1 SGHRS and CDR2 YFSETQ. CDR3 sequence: CASSSGLAGGLPYEQYF. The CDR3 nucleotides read TGCGCCAGCAGCTCTGGACTAGCGGGAGGGCTCCCCTACGAGCAGTACTTC.

The CDR3 nucleotides are TGTGCCAGCAGCTTAGACGGTAGTAGCTTGGGAGAGACCCAGTACTTC. Encoded protein: CASSLDGSSLGETQYF. The chain links TRBV7-2 to TRBJ2-5, with D hard to call. Trimming cost V 1 base and J 4 bases, with 16 bases left between them. This CDR3 is 16 amino acids long. Germline lookup yields CDR1 SGHTA and CDR2 FQGNSA.

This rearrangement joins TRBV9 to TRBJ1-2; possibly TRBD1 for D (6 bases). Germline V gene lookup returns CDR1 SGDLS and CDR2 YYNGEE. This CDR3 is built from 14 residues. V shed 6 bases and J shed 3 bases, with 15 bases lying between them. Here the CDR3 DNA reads TGTGCCAGCACCAAAGGGGGGGTAGACTATGGCTACACCTTC. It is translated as CASTKGGVDYGYTF. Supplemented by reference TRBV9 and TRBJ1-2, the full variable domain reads DSGVTQTPKHLITATGQRVTLRCSPRSGDLSVYWYQQSLDQGLQFLIQYYNGEERAKGNILERFSAQQFPDLHSELNLSSLELGDSALYFCASTKGGVDYGYTFGSGTRLTVV.

The CDR3 nucleotides are TGCGCCAGCAGCTGGACTCGGGGGGAGACCCAGTACTTC. Its protein is CASSWTRGETQYF. This chain uses TRBV5-1 with TRBJ2-5, with D possibly TRBD2 on 6 matching bases. CDR1 and CDR2 from the germline V gene are SGHRS and YFSETQ. V lost 3 bases and J 5 bases, leaving 11 bases between the germline ends. CDR3 length: 13 amino acids. Combining the CDR3 with reference TRBV5-1 and TRBJ2-5 gives the whole variable domain KAGVTQTPRYLIKTRGQQVTLSCSPISGHRSVSWYQQTPGQGLQFLFEYFSETQRNKGNFPGRFSGRQFSNSRSEMNVSTLELGDSALYLCASSWTRGETQYFGPGTRLLVL.

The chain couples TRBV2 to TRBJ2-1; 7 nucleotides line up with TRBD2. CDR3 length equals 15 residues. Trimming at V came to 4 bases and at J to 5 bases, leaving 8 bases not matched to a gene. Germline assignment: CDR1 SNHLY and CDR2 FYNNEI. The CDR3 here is CASSGYGRSHNEQFF. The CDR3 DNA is TGTGCCAGCAGTGGTTACGGGAGGTCCCACAATGAGCAGTTCTTC.

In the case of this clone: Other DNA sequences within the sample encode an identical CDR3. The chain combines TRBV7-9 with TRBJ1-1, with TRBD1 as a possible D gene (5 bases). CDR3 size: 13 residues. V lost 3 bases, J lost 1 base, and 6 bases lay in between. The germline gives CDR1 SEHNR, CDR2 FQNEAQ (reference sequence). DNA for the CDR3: TGTGCCAGCAGCTTCCAGGGGAACACTGAAGCTTTCTTT. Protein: CASSFQGNTEAFF.

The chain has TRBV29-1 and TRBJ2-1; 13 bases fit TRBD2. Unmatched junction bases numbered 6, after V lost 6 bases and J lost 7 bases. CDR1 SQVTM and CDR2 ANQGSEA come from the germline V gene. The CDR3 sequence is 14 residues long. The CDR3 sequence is CSVGLAGAVNEQFF. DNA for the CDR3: TGCAGCGTCGGACTAGCGGGAGCGGTAAATGAGCAGTTCTTC.